Given below is one T cell receptor beta chain in context. This entry belongs to a study of T cell changes during pregnancy in multiple sclerosis. V was cut by 5 bases and J by 4 bases, with 14 bases left in between. From germline, CDR1 is SGHTA and CDR2 FQGNSA. The CDR3 covers 15 residues. Assay: immunoSEQ multiplex PCR; the TCRdb copy retains only in-frame clones and omits some. The data hold about 48,000 clones, with 80% to 95% observed a single time. The source of this sequence is a female donor in good health, enrolled as a control in a pregnancy study. Sequencing used CD4+ T cells from peripheral blood mononuclear cells, obtained in the second trimester of pregnancy. The chain is built from TRBV7-2 and TRBJ1-4; D possibly corresponds to TRBD1 (5 bases). CDR3 coding DNA: TGTGCCAGCAGCCCCGCCAGGGTTCTTAATGAAAAACTGTTTTTT. This gives the protein CASSPARVLNEKLFF.